The TCR beta chain under discussion was sequenced for a study of T cells after yellow fever vaccination. This CDR3 has 13 amino acids. CDR1 SNHLY and CDR2 FYNNEI come from the germline V gene. Trimming removed 11 bases from V and 4 bases from J; junction bases left unmatched: 7. There are a few counts of this clonotype. Its specificity is unknown. Study outcomes and limitations: Primary-vaccination clones mostly resurfaced post-booster (more than 95% CD4, roughly 90% CD8).

A process of 5'RACE template switching, which added a universal primer site and UMIs, was used to make TCR cDNA. TCRdb re-called the 5' RACE reads with MiXCR, one entry per CDR3 protein. The data contain roughly 500,000 distinct CDR3 sequences, about 19% of them singletons. The specimen was PBMCs, collected 15 days after the yellow fever booster vaccination. The TCR originated in a man aged 30-40 years who received the YFV17D yellow fever vaccine. The chain uses TRBV2 and TRBJ1-4, with 7 bases that match TRBD1. In DNA form, the CDR3 reads TGTGCCCGCACCGGGACAGTTAATGAAAAACTGTTTTTT. It translates to CARTGTVNEKLFF.